This TCR beta chain was observed in a study of T cells in Graves' hyperthyroidism and ophthalmopathy. The CDR3 extends over 17 amino acids. Germline CDR1 and CDR2: LNHNV and YYDKDF (reference sequence). V lost 0 bases and J 5 bases, leaving 19 bases between the germline ends. The investigators amplified TCR beta CDR3 regions from RNA transcripts. An initial round of RT-PCR targeting the TCR CDR3 relied on the HTBI primer set. A single record per CDR3 protein comes from TCRdb applying MiXCR to the multiplex PCR reads. The sample has hundreds of thousands of distinct CDR3 sequences, approximately 13% seen once. General study results and limits: Blood also carried most thyroid clonotypes expanded above 0.001.

A few counts support this clonotype. Its antigen is unknown. The TCR comes from a young woman with Graves' hyperthyroidism. The sample consisted of blood. This chain links TRBV15 with TRBJ2-5; possibly TRBD1 or TRBD2 for D (6 bases each). The CDR3 reads CATSRDLSSGARETQYF. CDR3 nucleotide sequence: TGTGCCACCAGCAGAGATTTATCCTCGGGGGCGCGGGAGACCCAGTACTTC.